These 23 T cell receptor beta chains were sequenced from one sample in a study of graft-versus-host responses after intestinal transplantation. Their cognate antigens are unknown. Using immunoSEQ multiplex PCR, the repertoire was profiled, and TCRdb retains in-frame clones only, with some absent. The sample lists tens of thousands of clones, roughly 90% occurring once. The sequences come from unstimulated CD8+ T cells sorted from spleen or lymph node cells, collected before intestinal transplant. The receptors were sampled from a human donor who received an intestinal transplant.

The chain joins TRBV4-1 to TRBJ2-7; 9 nucleotides line up with TRBD1. This CDR3 has 16 residues. Germline CDR1 reads MGHRA; CDR2 reads YSYEKL. With V trimmed by 2 bases and J by 4 bases, 9 bases remained unmatched. CDR3 in amino acids: CASSQTPGTGQYEQYF. DNA of the CDR3: TGCGCCAGCAGCCAAACCCCCGGGACAGGGCAGTACGAGCAGTACTTC.

The chain carries TRBV28 and TRBJ1-1; tentatively, D is TRBD1 (6 bases). V lost 4 bases and J lost 2, with 23 bases in between. This CDR3 is 18 amino acids long. CDR1 is MDHEN, CDR2 SYDVKM, per germline. CDR3 sequence reads: CASSSPPGQRGINTEAFF. Written as DNA, the CDR3 is TGTGCCAGCAGTTCCCCTCCGGGACAACGAGGGATTAACACTGAAGCTTTCTTT.

The gene calls are TRBV4-1 and TRBJ2-3, with no clear D. The CDR3 covers 15 residues. Germline-derived CDR1 and CDR2 are MGHRA and YSYEKL. With 2 bases removed from V and 1 base from J, the gap between germline ends came to 10 bases. CDR3 sequence (DNA): TGCGCCAGCAGCCAATTCCCGTCGGGCACAGATACGCAGTATTTT. Residues: CASSQFPSGTDTQYF.

The chain recombines TRBV27 with TRBJ1-2, with a weak D call TRBD1 (5 bases). V lost 2 bases and J lost 2, with 6 bases in between. The length of the CDR3 is 13 residues. CDR1 MNHEY and CDR2 SMNVEV come from the germline V gene (reference sequence). The CDR3 spells CASSLAGNYGYTF. CDR3 coding DNA: TGTGCCAGCAGTTTAGCAGGGAACTATGGCTACACCTTC.

V gene TRBV28 combines with J gene TRBJ2-3; 10 bases are a match to TRBD2. The CDR3 is made up of 17 amino acids. Germline V lookup: CDR1 MDHEN, CDR2 SYDVKM. After removal of 3 bases from V and 2 bases from J, the junction contained 8 bases not matched to a gene. This CDR3 reads CASSFRASGSHTDTQYF. In nucleotides, the CDR3 is TGTGCCAGCAGTTTTAGGGCTAGCGGGAGCCACACAGATACGCAGTATTTT.

The chain recombines TRBV6-5 with TRBJ1-5; unclear D gene. The V and J ends lost 2 bases and 7 bases respectively, with 9 bases between them. The germline V gene encodes CDR1 MNHEY and CDR2 SVGAGI. There are 13 residues in the CDR3. The CDR3 DNA reads as TGTGCCAGCAGTTACGGAGAATTACAGCCCCAGCATTTT. Protein sequence: CASSYGELQPQHF.

J is TRBJ2-7 and V is TRBV6-5, with 9 bases fitting TRBD1. The CDR3 spans 15 residues. J lost 2 bases, V lost 6 bases, and 8 bases had no gene match. Germline V lookup: CDR1 MNHEY, CDR2 SVGAGI. The CDR3, as DNA: TGTGCCAGCAGCCCCCAGACAGGGGGTGCCTACGAGCAGTACTTC. It codes for CASSPQTGGAYEQYF.

This chain links TRBV5-1 with TRBJ2-7; TRBD2 aligns across 16 bases. There are 17 residues in the CDR3. V dropped 0 bases and J dropped 7; count of bases not matched to a gene: 7. CDR1 is SGHRS, CDR2 YFSETQ, per germline. DNA for the CDR3: TGCGCCAGCAGCTTGGCTGGGACTAGCGGGAGGGCCGGTGAGCAGTACTTC. It translates to CASSLAGTSGRAGEQYF.

This rearrangement joins TRBV7-2 to TRBJ2-7; TRBD1 aligns across 8 bases. The CDR3 contains 14 residues. After removal of 5 bases from V and 4 bases from J, the junction contained 7 bases not matched to a gene. Germline CDR1 is SGHTA and CDR2 is FQGNSA. The CDR3 protein is CASSADRVSYEQYF. In nucleotides, the CDR3 is TGTGCCAGCAGCGCGGACAGGGTGTCGTACGAGCAGTACTTC.

V and J are TRBV30 and TRBJ1-1; perhaps TRBD1 as D (6 bases). This CDR3 region has 13 residues. Germline V lookup: CDR1 GTSNPN, CDR2 SVGIG (reference sequence). Trimming removed 5 bases from V and 1 base from J, with 11 bases in between. DNA of the CDR3: TGTGCCTGGGGGTTACAGGGGAACACTGAAGCTTTCTTT. As protein: CAWGLQGNTEAFF.

This rearrangement joins TRBV18 to TRBJ2-5; D unclear. Trimming left V 0 bases short and J 1 base short, with 6 bases between. There are 14 residues in the CDR3. Looked up from germline, CDR1 is KGHSH and CDR2 is LQKENI. CDR3: CASSPPHFQETQYF. DNA for the CDR3: TGTGCCAGCTCACCACCCCATTTCCAAGAGACCCAGTACTTC.

V usage is TRBV6-6 and J usage is TRBJ1-5; a weak D match, TRBD1 (5 bases). The V gene's germline CDR1 is MNHNY and CDR2 SVGAGI (reference sequence). The CDR3 consists of 11 residues. Trimming stripped 8 bases from V and 8 bases from J, with 10 bases between. The chain's CDR3 is CASGGGEPQHF. CDR3 DNA: TGTGCCAGCGGGGGAGGGGAGCCCCAGCATTTT.

The rearrangement joins TRBV2 to TRBJ2-2, with TRBD2 matching over 7 bases. Trimming took 3 bases from V and 0 from J; bases not matched to a gene: 4. Looked up from germline, CDR1 is SNHLY and CDR2 is FYNNEI. The length of the CDR3 is 16 residues. The CDR3 reads CASSDLGGTNTGELFF. Written as DNA, the CDR3 is TGTGCCAGCAGTGATTTGGGGGGGACGAACACCGGGGAGCTGTTTTTT.

This rearrangement joins TRBV15 to TRBJ1-1, with 8 bases fitting TRBD1. Germline V gene lookup returns CDR1 LNHNV and CDR2 YYDKDF (reference sequence). V shed 2 bases, J shed 0 bases, and the junction held 5 bases outside the gene matches. There are 16 residues in the CDR3. CDR3 amino acids: CATSRHQGALNTEAFF. Here the CDR3 DNA reads TGTGCCACCAGCAGACACCAGGGGGCCCTGAACACTGAAGCTTTCTTT. Based on the CDR3 plus reference TRBV15 and TRBJ1-1, the full variable domain is DAMVIQNPRYQVTQFGKPVTLSCSQTLNHNVMYWYQQKSSQAPKLLFHYYDKDFNNEADTPDNFQSRRPNTSFCFLDIRSPGLGDTAMYLCATSRHQGALNTEAFFGQGTRLTVV.

This chain joins TRBV28 and TRBJ1-5, with D perhaps TRBD1 (6 bases). Deletions cut 3 bases from V and 3 bases from J, with 12 bases between. The CDR3 is made up of 15 amino acids. Germline V gives CDR1 MDHEN, CDR2 SYDVKM. CDR3 in amino acids: CASSFPGHFNQPQHF. The CDR3 nucleotides read TGTGCCAGCAGTTTTCCGGGACACTTCAATCAGCCCCAGCATTTT.

The rearrangement joins TRBV19 to TRBJ1-1, with D tentatively TRBD1 (6 bases). With 5 bases removed from V and 4 bases from J, the gap between germline ends came to 14 bases. Germline-derived CDR1 and CDR2 are LNHDA and SQIVND (reference sequence). The CDR3 covers 14 residues. The CDR3 DNA sequence: TGTGCCAGTAGTGTGGGACACGAGGGCACTGAAGCTTTCTTT. Protein: CASSVGHEGTEAFF.

The V gene is TRBV27, the J gene TRBJ2-7, with a tentative D call TRBD1 (5 bases). This CDR3 has 13 residues. Trimming took 4 bases from V and 2 from J, leaving 9 bases between them. Germline CDR1 reads MNHEY; CDR2 reads SMNVEV (reference sequence). The CDR3 coding sequence is TGTGCCAGCAGTTGGGGCGGTCCCTACGAGCAGTACTTC. This encodes CASSWGGPYEQYF.

The chain combines TRBV28 with TRBJ1-2; 8 bases match TRBD1. J gave up 4 bases and V 3 bases, and 7 bases lay outside the gene matches. The CDR3 is made up of 15 amino acids. CDR1 and CDR2 (germline): MDHEN, SYDVKM. The CDR3 nucleotides are TGTGCCAGCAGTTTTGCCAGGGGGCGCGCCTATGGCTACACCTTC. Translating it yields CASSFARGRAYGYTF.

V and J are TRBV5-1 and TRBJ2-2; maybe TRBD1 (6 bases). Germline CDR1 reads SGHRS; CDR2 reads YFSETQ. This CDR3 is built from 16 residues. The V and J ends lost 0 bases and 6 bases respectively, with 15 bases between them. Here the CDR3 reads CASSLAGVKSAGELFF. The CDR3 nucleotides read TGCGCCAGCAGCTTGGCAGGGGTAAAGTCGGCCGGGGAGCTGTTTTTT. The full variable domain, rest sourced from reference TRBV5-1 and TRBJ2-2, is KAGVTQTPRYLIKTRGQQVTLSCSPISGHRSVSWYQQTPGQGLQFLFEYFSETQRNKGNFPGRFSGRQFSNSRSEMNVSTLELGDSALYLCASSLAGVKSAGELFFGEGSRLTVL.

J is TRBJ2-1 and V is TRBV9, with a possible D match to TRBD2 (6 bases). CDR3 length: 13 amino acids. Trimming removed 7 bases from V and 5 bases from J, with 13 bases in between. Germline V gene sequence: CDR1 SGDLS, CDR2 YYNGEE. Written as DNA, the CDR3 is TGTGCCAGCCAGCGGGCGGTCAACAATGAGCAGTTCTTC. Translation: CASQRAVNNEQFF.

The CDR3 DNA reads TGCGCCAGCAGCCAAGATAACCCGGGGACAGGGAGCTACGAGCAGTACTTC. This gives the protein CASSQDNPGTGSYEQYF. The chain has TRBV4-1 and TRBJ2-7; 9 bases line up with TRBD1. V gave up 0 bases and J gave up 3 bases; unmatched junction bases: 9. This CDR3 region has 17 residues. The V gene's germline CDR1 is MGHRA and CDR2 YSYEKL.

The chain carries TRBV6-5 and TRBJ1-6, with 7 bases identical to TRBD1. V was pared by 5 bases and J by 5 bases, with 0 bases of the junction left unmatched. In germline, CDR1 is MNHEY, CDR2 SVGAGI. The CDR3 spans 13 residues. CDR3 DNA: TGTGCCAGCAGTGACAGGGATAATTCACCCCTCCACTTT. It is translated as CASSDRDNSPLHF.

The V call is TRBV6-1, the J call TRBJ2-1; 9 bases fit TRBD2. V was clipped by 2 bases and J by 7 bases; unmatched bases: 18. Germline V gives CDR1 MNHNS, CDR2 SASEGT. This CDR3 is built from 19 residues. CDR3 nucleotide sequence: TGTGCCAGCAGTGAACTTCTAGGGGGACTAGCAACTTCACATAATGAGCAGTTCTTC. Translated, it gives CASSELLGGLATSHNEQFF.